This T cell receptor beta chain was retrieved from a study of vaccination and CD4 T cells after COVID-19. In the study overall: Two doses of either BNT162b2 or mRNA-1273 vaccine went to participants. Study conclusions and caveats: Relatively few convalescent patients and no early post-infection timepoints were analyzed.

This CDR3 region has 18 residues. In germline, CDR1 is DFQATT, CDR2 SNEGSKA (reference sequence). V was clipped by 1 base and J by 4 bases; unmatched bases: 13. Cultured CD4+ T cells had their DNA profiled by the Oncomine TCR Beta short-read assay. TCRdb re-called the PCR reads with MiXCR, one entry per CDR3 protein. The table has 20,000 to 30,000 distinct CDR3 sequences, about 52% seen once. This clonotype showed up just once. Its specificity is not known. Treatment: roughly 10-day PBMC culture with coronavirus spike peptide pools or control peptides (ViraFEST assay). Using peptide pools, antigen-specific T cells were expanded in ViraFEST before TCRs were sequenced. There were positive PCR dates ranging from March to December 2020, all predating US Alpha, Beta and Delta variants.

The receptor was derived from a human donor who had recovered from COVID-19. The sequenced material came from CD4+ T cells from blood, cultured in vitro. The V and J genes are TRBV20-1 and TRBJ2-2; TRBD2 agrees at 9 bases. The CDR3 nucleotides read TGCAGTGCTAGAGTCCCCCTGGGACTAGCTGTTTCCACCGGGGAGCTGTTTTTT. This codes for CSARVPLGLAVSTGELFF.